This TCR beta chain was captured in a study of CD8 T cells in Susac syndrome. This clonotype was detected once. The CDR3 runs to 13 residues. Looked up from germline, CDR1 is MNHEY and CDR2 is SMNVEV (reference sequence). Trimming left V 3 bases short and J 8 bases short, with 10 bases between. Random hexamers primed reverse transcription of about 0.5 to 1 ug RNA. One entry per CDR3 protein results from TCRdb running MiXCR on the immunoSEQ multiplex PCR reads. This sample has about 150,000 distinct CDR3 sequences, with 90% to 95% found just once. TCR beta sequencing was performed on blood CD8+ and CD4+ T cells.

The clonotype comes from a human donor with multiple sclerosis. Sequenced sample: CD8+ T cells from PBMCs. The V gene is TRBV27, the J gene TRBJ2-2; perhaps TRBD2 as D (5 bases). In nucleotides, the CDR3 is TGTGCCAGCAGTTTGTCTAGAGGGGGGGAGCTGTTTTTT. It codes for CASSLSRGGELFF.